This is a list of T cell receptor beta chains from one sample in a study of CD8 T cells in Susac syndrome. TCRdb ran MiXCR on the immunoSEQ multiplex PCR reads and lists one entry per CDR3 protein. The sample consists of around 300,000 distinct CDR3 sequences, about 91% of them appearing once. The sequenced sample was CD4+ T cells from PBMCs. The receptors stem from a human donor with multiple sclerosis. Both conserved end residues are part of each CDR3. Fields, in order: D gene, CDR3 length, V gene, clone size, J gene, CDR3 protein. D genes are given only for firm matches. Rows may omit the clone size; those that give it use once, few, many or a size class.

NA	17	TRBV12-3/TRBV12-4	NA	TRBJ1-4	CASSFGFPRGTGEKLFF
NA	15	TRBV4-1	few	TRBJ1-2	CASSQDPAALYGYTF
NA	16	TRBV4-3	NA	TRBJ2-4	CASSQDRSGGKNIQYF
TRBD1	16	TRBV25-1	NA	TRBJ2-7	CASSEYGRGRSYEQYF
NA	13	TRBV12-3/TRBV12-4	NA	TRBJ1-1	CASSLRGDTEAFF
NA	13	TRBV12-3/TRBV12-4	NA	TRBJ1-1	CASSPWRARGAFF
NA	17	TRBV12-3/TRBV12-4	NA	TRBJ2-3	CASSPTVGTTHKHTQYF
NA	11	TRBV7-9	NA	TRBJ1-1	CASGRNTEAFF
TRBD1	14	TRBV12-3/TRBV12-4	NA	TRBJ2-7	CASRATPGQPKQYF
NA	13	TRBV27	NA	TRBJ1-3	CASSFSAGNTIYF
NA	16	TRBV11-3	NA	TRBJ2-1	CASSLGIKRDYNEQFF
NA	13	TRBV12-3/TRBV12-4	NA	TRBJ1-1	CASRGTVTTEAFF
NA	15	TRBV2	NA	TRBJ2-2	CASSVNTPNTGELFF
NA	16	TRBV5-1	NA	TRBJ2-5	CASSLGRASKTETQYF
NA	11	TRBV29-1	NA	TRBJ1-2	CSVVSSYGYTF
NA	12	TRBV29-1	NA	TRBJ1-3	CSVEGWGNTIYF
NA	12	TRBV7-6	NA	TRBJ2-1	CASSLIPDEQFF
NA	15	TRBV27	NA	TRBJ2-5	CASSLTTGGLETQYF
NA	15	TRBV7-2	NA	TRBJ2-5	CASSLVFDRTETQYF
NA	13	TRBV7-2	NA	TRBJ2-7	CASSLQDLYEQYF
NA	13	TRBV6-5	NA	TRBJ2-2	CASSRPPTGELFF
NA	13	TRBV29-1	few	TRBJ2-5	CSVEVSGLQTQYF
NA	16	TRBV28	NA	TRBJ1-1	CASSATATGMNTEAFF
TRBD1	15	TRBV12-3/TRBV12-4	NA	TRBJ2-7	CASSSWDSGVYEQYF
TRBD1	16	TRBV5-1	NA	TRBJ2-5	CASSTTLGQAQETQYF
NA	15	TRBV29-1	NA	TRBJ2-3	CSVEGSPAPGDTQYF
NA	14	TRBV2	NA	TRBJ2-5	CASSETGVGETQYF
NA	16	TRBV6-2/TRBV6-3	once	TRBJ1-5	CASQIGRFWGNQPQHF
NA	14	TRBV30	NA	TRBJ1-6	CAWAAGQLGSPLHF
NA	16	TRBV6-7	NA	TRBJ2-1	CASTPGRGDSYNEQFF
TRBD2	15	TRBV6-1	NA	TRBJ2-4	CASRLAGGSKNIQYF
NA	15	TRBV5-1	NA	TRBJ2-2	CASSWTDTNTGELFF
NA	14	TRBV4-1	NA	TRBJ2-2	CASSQREYTGELFF
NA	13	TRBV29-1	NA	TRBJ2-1	CSAYRTASNEQFF
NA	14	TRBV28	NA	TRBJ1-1	CASSLYQGHTEAFF
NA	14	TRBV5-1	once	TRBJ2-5	CASSRDSSSETQYF